What follows are 8 T cell receptor beta chains derived from one specimen sequenced in a study of response to subunit inactivated influenza vaccine. Each CDR3 protein gets one entry after TCRdb re-called the RT-PCR reads with MiXCR. The table records about 180,000 distinct CDR3 sequences, about 9% of them present only once. The material sequenced was non-naive T cells sorted from PBMCs, taken on the day of vaccination. These receptors all come from a man aged 50-59 years who received an inactivated influenza vaccine.

The chain joins TRBV5-1 to TRBJ2-4; 7 bases are a match to TRBD1. The CDR3 sequence is 14 residues long. CDR1 is SGHRS and CDR2 is YFSETQ in the germline V gene. V lost 0 bases and J lost 8; bases outside the gene matches: 5. As DNA, the CDR3 is TGCGCCAGCAGCTTGGTAGGGGGCGAGGACATTCAGTACTTC. It is translated as CASSLVGGEDIQYF.

V gene TRBV20-1 combines with J gene TRBJ2-6; D uncertain. V lost 0 bases and J 1 base, leaving 4 bases between the germline ends. CDR3 size: 14 residues. CDR1 is DFQATT, CDR2 SNEGSKA, per germline (reference sequence). CDR3 in amino acids: CSARDPSGANVLTF. CDR3 nucleotide sequence: TGCAGTGCTAGAGACCCATCTGGGGCCAACGTCCTGACTTTC.

This clonotype was observed many times. The chain has TRBV4-2 and TRBJ2-5; tentatively, D is TRBD2 (5 bases). This CDR3 region has 14 residues. V shed 0 bases and J shed 4 bases, with 9 bases lying between them. Germline loops: CDR1 LGHNA, CDR2 YNFKEQ. The CDR3 coding sequence is TGTGCCAGCAGCCAAGAAGGAGCGGTAGAGACCCAGTACTTC. Translation gives CASSQEGAVETQYF.

A note on this clonotype: This could be a read error, since a much larger clone is one nucleotide away. Here the CDR3 omits its conserved ending phenylalanine or tryptophan, so a read error is the likely source. This chain joins TRBV29-1 and TRBJ2-5; unclear D gene. CDR1 and CDR2 (germline): SQVTM, ANQGSEA. Trimming cost V 4 bases and J 2 bases, with 14 bases left between them. The CDR3 length is 14 residues. In DNA, the CDR3 is TGCAGCGTTGCCTTGGGCCGCCTACAAGAGACCCAGTACTCC. Amino acid sequence: CSVALGRLQETQYS.

This clonotype was detected only once. A read error is possible here, since a much larger clone lies one base away. The chain uses TRBV12-3 or TRBV12-4 and TRBJ2-5; D not certain. The CDR3 consists of 12 residues. Here the CDR3 reads CDSRSIEETQYF. In nucleotides, the CDR3 is TGTGACAGCAGGAGCATTGAGGAGACCCAGTACTTC.

This clonotype was detected a few times. The rearrangement links TRBV6-2 or TRBV6-3 to TRBJ2-1; maybe TRBD2 (6 bases). There are 13 residues in the CDR3. V gave up 6 bases and J gave up 5 bases, with 11 bases separating them. The germline CDR1 and CDR2 sequences are MNHEY and SVGEGT. CDR3 coding DNA: TGTGCCAGCAGCTCCCGGAGGGACAATGAGCAGTTCTTC. This gives the protein CASSSRRDNEQFF.

The V and J genes are TRBV11-2 and TRBJ2-2; TRBD1 matches at 7 bases. This CDR3 spans 15 amino acids. Germline trimming cut 5 bases from V and 0 bases from J; bases unmatched to any gene: 3. The germline V gene encodes CDR1 SGHAT and CDR2 FQNNGV. CDR3 sequence: CASSMTGPNTGELFF. The CDR3 DNA reads as TGTGCCAGCAGCATGACAGGGCCGAACACCGGGGAGCTGTTTTTT. The full variable domain, its missing parts supplied by reference TRBV11-2 and TRBJ2-2, is EAGVAQSPRYKIIEKRQSVAFWCNPISGHATLYWYQQILGQGPKLLIQFQNNGVVDDSQLPKDRFSAERLKGVDSTLKIQPAKLEDSAVYLCASSMTGPNTGELFFGEGSRLTVL.

This clonotype was seen more than once but under ten times. The chain recombines TRBV25-1 with TRBJ1-2, with TRBD1 identical over 7 bases. Trimming took 5 bases from V and 0 from J; bases not matched to a gene: 6. This CDR3 is 15 amino acids long. Germline values: CDR1 MGHDK, CDR2 SYGVNS. CDR3: CASSPRDRANYGYTF. The DNA of the CDR3 is TGTGCCAGCAGTCCACGGGACAGAGCTAACTATGGCTACACCTTC.